Following are 31 T cell receptor beta chains from one sample sequenced in a study of T cell responses to AZD1222 COVID-19 vaccine. This table comes from immunoSEQ multiplex PCR, and its TCRdb copy is limited to in-frame clones, with some not included. The sample lists 150,000 or so clones; about 91% were seen once. Sequences were derived from peripheral blood, sampled 28 days after the second AZD1222 dose. All receptors derive from an adult who received the AZD1222 COVID-19 vaccine.

The chain joins TRBV21-1 to TRBJ2-7; TRBD1, the table's D call, lacks a check against the DNA. TRBV21-1 is recorded as a pseudogene. This CDR3 spans 14 amino acids. The CDR3 DNA is TGTGCCAGCAGCACCGCACGGACAGGGTGGGGGCAGTACTTC. Its translation is CASSTARTGWGQYF.

The chain has TRBV6-2 or TRBV6-3 and TRBJ1-6; 8 bases fit TRBD1. Germline loops: CDR1 MNHEY, CDR2 SVGEGT. V gave up 5 bases and J gave up 5 bases; unmatched junction bases: 2. This CDR3 has 14 amino acids. CDR3 in amino acids: CASSTGQDNSPLHF. DNA of the CDR3: TGTGCCAGCAGTACGGGACAGGATAATTCACCCCTCCACTTT.

The V and J genes are TRBV19 and TRBJ1-3, with no clear D. V lost 3 bases and J lost 0, with 15 bases in between. Germline loops: CDR1 LNHDA, CDR2 SQIVND (reference sequence). The CDR3 runs 17 residues. CDR3 region: CASSIHGPSRSGNTIYF. The CDR3, as DNA: TGTGCCAGTAGTATTCATGGGCCCTCCCGCTCTGGAAACACCATATATTTT.

The genes are TRBV7-3 and TRBJ2-7, with 11 nucleotides matching TRBD1. The CDR3 covers 13 residues. The germline V gene encodes CDR1 SGHTA and CDR2 FQGTGA. V was pared by 5 bases and J by 3 bases, with 0 bases of the junction left unmatched. CDR3 nucleotide sequence: TGTGCCAGCAGCGGGACAGGGGGCTACGAGCAGTACTTC. Amino acids: CASSGTGGYEQYF. Full variable domain (outside the CDR3, taken from reference TRBV7-3 and TRBJ2-7): GAGVSQTPSNKVTEKGKYVELRCDPISGHTALYWYRQSLGQGPEFLIYFQGTGAADDSGLPNDRFFAVRPEGSVSTLKIQRTERGDSAVYLCASSGTGGYEQYFGPGTRLTVT.

This rearrangement joins TRBV5-1 to TRBJ1-1; D might be TRBD1 (6 bases). V shed 5 bases and J shed 5 bases, with 13 bases lying between them. Germline V gene lookup returns CDR1 SGHRS and CDR2 YFSETQ. The length of the CDR3 is 13 residues. The CDR3 loop reads CASRLQGSTEAFF. Written as DNA, the CDR3 is TGCGCCAGCAGACTACAGGGAAGTACTGAAGCTTTCTTT. The full variable domain, in which reference TRBV5-1 and TRBJ1-1 provide the parts outside the CDR3, is KAGVTQTPRYLIKTRGQQVTLSCSPISGHRSVSWYQQTPGQGLQFLFEYFSETQRNKGNFPGRFSGRQFSNSRSEMNVSTLELGDSALYLCASRLQGSTEAFFGQGTRLTVV.

The rearrangement links TRBV5-3 to TRBJ2-7; the match to TRBD2 covers 12 bases. TRBV5-3 is given ORF status, its function remaining uncertain. This CDR3 contains 16 residues. V was clipped by 3 bases and J by 4 bases; unmatched bases: 8. CDR3 sequence: CARSSLAGGPGYEQYF. Here the CDR3 DNA reads TGTGCCAGAAGCTCCCTAGCGGGAGGGCCAGGGTACGAGCAGTACTTC.

V is TRBV5-6 and J is TRBJ1-3; the D is unclear. Germline V gene lookup returns CDR1 SGHDT and CDR2 YYEEEE. The CDR3 runs 15 residues. V lost 0 bases, J lost 3 bases, and 10 bases lay in between. The CDR3 reads CASSLASHDGNTIYF. The CDR3 DNA reads TGTGCCAGCAGCTTGGCGTCGCATGATGGAAACACCATATATTTT. The variable domain in full, with the rest retrieved from reference TRBV5-6 and TRBJ1-3, is DAGVTQSPTHLIKTRGQQVTLRCSPKSGHDTVSWYQQALGQGPQFIFQYYEEEERQRGNFPDRFSGHQFPNYSSELNVNALLLGDSALYLCASSLASHDGNTIYFGEGSWLTVV.

This clone was found a few times. J is TRBJ2-1 and V is TRBV9, with 10 bases that match TRBD2. The CDR3 covers 17 residues. The V gene's germline CDR1 is SGDLS and CDR2 YYNGEE. Unmatched junction bases numbered 13, after V lost 4 bases and J lost 6 bases. The CDR3 coding sequence is TGTGCCAGCAGCCCCAGCCTGGCTAGCGGGAGTCTCAATGAGCAGTTCTTC. As protein: CASSPSLASGSLNEQFF.

For the CDR3, the DNA is TGCGCCAGCAGCTTGAACGGGGGTTCTAACTATGGCTACACCTTC. This gives the protein CASSLNGGSNYGYTF. The rearrangement links TRBV5-1 to TRBJ1-2; possible D gene TRBD1, 5 bases. The ends were cut back, 1 base at V and 0 bases at J, with 10 bases in the middle. Germline-derived CDR1 and CDR2 are SGHRS and YFSETQ. CDR3 size: 15 residues.

This chain connects TRBV15 to TRBJ2-7; 9 bases map to TRBD2. CDR3 size: 15 residues. The J segment lost 3 bases and the V segment lost 0 bases, leaving 3 bases of the junction unmatched. From germline, CDR1 is LNHNV and CDR2 YYDKDF (reference sequence). The CDR3 spells CATSRDSGSLYEQYF. In nucleotides, the CDR3 is TGTGCCACCAGCAGAGATAGCGGGAGCCTCTACGAGCAGTACTTC.

This clone was recorded once. This sequence joins TRBV29-1 and TRBJ1-3; D uncertain. The germline V gene encodes CDR1 SQVTM and CDR2 ANQGSEA. This CDR3 has 16 residues. V was clipped by 5 bases and J by 3 bases, with 20 bases between them. The CDR3, as DNA: TGCAGCGTTTTTGGCCTTCCCTCCTTGGGTGGAAACACCATATATTTT. Residues: CSVFGLPSLGGNTIYF.

The chain is built from TRBV4-1 and TRBJ2-7, with 9 nucleotides matching TRBD1. After removal of 4 bases from V and 8 bases from J, the junction contained 3 bases not matched to a gene. Germline CDR1 MGHRA, CDR2 YSYEKL. This CDR3 is 12 amino acids long. CDR3 bases: TGCGCCAGCAGCCTCGGGACAGGGCAGCAGTACTTC. Translating it yields CASSLGTGQQYF.

V gene TRBV15 combines with J gene TRBJ1-2, with D unclear. This CDR3 has 13 residues. Germline V CDR1 and CDR2: LNHNV, YYDKDF (reference sequence). V dropped 0 bases and J dropped 8 bases, with 10 bases sitting between them. The CDR3 is CATSRELTAGYTF. Here the CDR3 DNA reads TGTGCCACCAGCAGAGAACTCACGGCGGGCTACACCTTC.

This rearrangement joins TRBV4-3 to TRBJ1-5; no firm D call. Germline V gene data show CDR1 as LGHNA and CDR2 as YSLEER. The CDR3 spans 15 residues. Deletions cut 1 base from V and 5 bases from J, with 12 bases between. CDR3 sequence (DNA): TGCGCCAGCAGCCAAGTCGAAGGGTGGGATCAGCCCCAGCATTTT. Encoded protein: CASSQVEGWDQPQHF.

V is TRBV5-5 and J is TRBJ1-4, with a weak D call TRBD1 (5 bases). Germline CDR1 is SGHKS and CDR2 is YYEKEE (reference sequence). This CDR3 contains 14 residues. The V and J ends lost 5 bases and 10 bases respectively, with 18 bases between them. The chain's CDR3 is CASSGETAVGKLFF. As DNA, the CDR3 is TGTGCCAGCAGTGGGGAGACAGCGGTTGGAAAACTGTTTTTT.

The table lists this clone with a count of one. V and J are TRBV24-1 and TRBJ2-1, with a possible D match to TRBD2 (5 bases). Per the germline V gene, CDR1 is KGHDR and CDR2 is SFDVKD. The CDR3 spans 15 residues. V shed 6 bases and J shed 9 bases, with 20 bases lying between them. The CDR3 DNA follows: TGTGCCACCAGTCCGGGATCGATACCAGCGCGTGAGCAGTTCTTC. Protein product: CATSPGSIPAREQFF.

The CDR3 spells CASSARSFLAGVSNQPQHF. CDR3 nucleotide sequence: TGTGCCAGCAGTGCCCGATCTTTCTTAGCTGGCGTTAGCAATCAGCCCCAGCATTTT. This chain uses TRBV6-1 with TRBJ1-5; D is ambiguous. V lost 4 bases and J 0 bases, leaving 22 bases between the germline ends. CDR3 length equals 19 residues. CDR1 and CDR2 (germline): MNHNS, SASEGT.

This clone was seen once. The chain joins TRBV19 to TRBJ1-4, with a possible D match to TRBD1 (6 bases). The CDR3 covers 14 residues. Germline CDR1 reads LNHDA; CDR2 reads SQIVND (reference sequence). The V and J ends lost 4 bases and 4 bases respectively, with 10 bases between them. CDR3 nucleotides: TGTGCCAGTAGTACCACAGGGTATAATGAAAAACTGTTTTTT. Amino acids: CASSTTGYNEKLFF.

CDR3 nucleotides: TGTGCCAGCAGTGAACCGGCTGGACCCAATCAGCCCCAGCATTTT. It specifies CASSEPAGPNQPQHF. The V and J genes are TRBV6-1 and TRBJ1-5; D ambiguous. V lost 2 bases and J lost 3, with 11 bases in between. Germline V gene lookup returns CDR1 MNHNS and CDR2 SASEGT. The CDR3 is 15 amino acids.

The J gene is TRBJ1-2, the V gene TRBV29-1, with D possibly TRBD1 on 5 matching bases. This CDR3 contains 15 residues. Germline V gene data show CDR1 as SQVTM and CDR2 as ANQGSEA. V dropped 0 bases and J dropped 5 bases, with 16 bases sitting between them. DNA for the CDR3: TGCAGCGTTGAAGAAGGCGCAGGGAAGGGATATGGCTACACCTTC. It encodes CSVEEGAGKGYGYTF.

The genes are TRBV27 and TRBJ2-1; 8 bases map to TRBD2. Per germline, CDR1 MNHEY and CDR2 SMNVEV (reference sequence). This CDR3 region has 17 residues. Unmatched junction bases numbered 11, after V lost 5 bases and J lost 2 bases. CDR3 sequence reads: CASSPRGGGRPYNEQFF. The CDR3 DNA is TGTGCCAGCAGTCCCCGGGGGGGCGGGAGACCCTACAATGAGCAGTTCTTC.

The V call is TRBV15, the J call TRBJ1-4; TRBD1 matches 7 bases. Trimming took 2 bases from V and 6 from J; bases not matched to a gene: 6. This CDR3 region has 15 residues. Germline CDR1 is LNHNV and CDR2 is YYDKDF (reference sequence). The CDR3 bases are TGTGCCACCAGCAGATGGACAGGCGGGCATGAAAAACTGTTTTTT. Translation: CATSRWTGGHEKLFF.

The gene calls are TRBV13 and TRBJ2-7; 9 nucleotides align to TRBD1. The CDR3 extends over 16 amino acids. Germline CDR1 is PRHDT and CDR2 is FYEKMQ (reference sequence). The J segment lost 4 bases and the V segment lost 6 bases, leaving 13 bases of the junction unmatched. CDR3 in DNA: TGTGCCAGCAGTCCGTTTGGGACAGGGAAGATATACGAGCAGTACTTC. As protein: CASSPFGTGKIYEQYF.

The genes are TRBV19 and TRBJ2-7, with D unclear. CDR1 and CDR2 (germline): LNHDA, SQIVND (reference sequence). Trimming removed 4 bases from V and 2 bases from J, with 9 bases in between. This CDR3 contains 13 residues. The DNA of the CDR3 is TGTGCCAGTAGTACGGCAAACACCTACGAGCAGTACTTC. It yields the protein CASSTANTYEQYF.

The chain recombines TRBV11-3 with TRBJ2-5; 13 nucleotides match TRBD2. Trimming at V came to 5 bases and at J to 4 bases, leaving 4 bases not matched to a gene. This CDR3 spans 15 amino acids. From germline, CDR1 is SGHNT and CDR2 YENEEA. In DNA form, the CDR3 reads TGTGCCAGCAGCACCGGACTAGCGGGAGTAGAGACCCAGTACTTC. Residues: CASSTGLAGVETQYF.

This chain links TRBV19 with TRBJ1-1; 9 nucleotides agree with TRBD1. The V gene's germline CDR1 is LNHDA and CDR2 SQIVND (reference sequence). J was trimmed by 6 bases and V by 5 bases; bases with no gene match: 7. This CDR3 contains 14 residues. The CDR3 reads CASSGLGQGSEAFF. The CDR3 DNA sequence: TGTGCCAGTAGTGGCCTGGGACAGGGTTCTGAAGCTTTCTTT. Drawing the rest from reference TRBV19 and TRBJ1-1, the complete variable domain is DGGITQSPKYLFRKEGQNVTLSCEQNLNHDAMYWYRQDPGQGLRLIYYSQIVNDFQKGDIAEGYSVSREKKESFPLTVTSAQKNPTAFYLCASSGLGQGSEAFFGQGTRLTVV.

Remarks on this clone: Within the sample, other DNA sequences also encode this same CDR3. J is TRBJ1-1 and V is TRBV11-2; D unclear. Per the germline V gene, CDR1 is SGHAT and CDR2 is FQNNGV. The V and J ends lost 2 bases and 2 bases respectively, with 3 bases between them. CDR3 length: 12 amino acids. CDR3 amino acids: CASSLSNTEAFF. In DNA, the CDR3 is TGTGCCAGCAGCTTAAGTAACACTGAAGCTTTCTTT.

This clone has just one count. V is TRBV4-3 and J is TRBJ2-2; 7 bases are shared with TRBD2. The length of the CDR3 is 16 residues. V lost 1 base, J lost 2 bases, and 4 bases stayed unmatched. The germline V gene has CDR1 LGHNA and CDR2 YSLEER. This CDR3 reads CASSQASGLNTGELFF. In DNA, the CDR3 is TGCGCCAGCAGCCAAGCTAGCGGACTCAACACCGGGGAGCTGTTTTTT.

The chain combines TRBV3-1 (or the pseudogene TRBV3-2) with TRBJ1-2, with 9 bases lining up with TRBD1. The length of the CDR3 is 17 residues. Germline V CDR1 and CDR2: LGHDT, YNNKEL (reference sequence). V was clipped by 0 bases and J by 8 bases; unmatched bases: 13. The CDR3 DNA sequence: TGTGCCAGCAGCCAAGAGGGGAGAATAGGACAGGGGAAGGGCTACACCTTC. The encoded protein is CASSQEGRIGQGKGYTF.

This clone was seen more than once but under ten times. This chain connects TRBV2 to TRBJ1-5; perhaps TRBD1 as D (6 bases). Deletions cut 7 bases from V and 4 bases from J, with 17 bases between. The germline CDR1 and CDR2 sequences are SNHLY and FYNNEI. This CDR3 is 15 amino acids long. CDR3 protein: CASTGDRQANQPQHF. CDR3 sequence (DNA): TGTGCCAGCACTGGGGATAGACAGGCGAATCAGCCCCAGCATTTT.

On this clone: A read error may account for a junction end that differs from germline. V is TRBV28 and J is TRBJ2-4, with 7 bases matching TRBD2. CDR1 MDHEN and CDR2 SYDVKM come from the germline V gene. The CDR3 consists of 14 residues. The chain's CDR3 is CASRTPSGASRSNF. The CDR3 bases are TGTGCCAGCCGTACCCCCAGCGGGGCGTCCCGTAGTAACTTC.